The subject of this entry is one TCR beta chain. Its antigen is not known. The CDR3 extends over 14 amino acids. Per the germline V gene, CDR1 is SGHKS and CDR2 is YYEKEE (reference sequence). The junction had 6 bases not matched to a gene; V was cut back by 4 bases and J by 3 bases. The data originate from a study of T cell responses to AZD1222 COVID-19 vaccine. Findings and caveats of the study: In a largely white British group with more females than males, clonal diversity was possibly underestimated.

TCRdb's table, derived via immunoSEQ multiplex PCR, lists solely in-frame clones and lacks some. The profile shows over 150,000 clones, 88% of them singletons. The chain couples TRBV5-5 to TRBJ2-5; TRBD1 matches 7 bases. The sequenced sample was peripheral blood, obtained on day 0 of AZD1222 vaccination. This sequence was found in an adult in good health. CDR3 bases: TGTGCCAGCAGCATGACCGGGACAGAAGAGACCCAGTACTTC. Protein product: CASSMTGTEETQYF.